The entry that follows covers one TCR beta chain sequence. Its antigen is currently unknown. The CDR3 length is 14 residues. V was trimmed by 0 bases and J by 4 bases, leaving 7 bases between them. Looked up from germline, CDR1 is MDHEN and CDR2 is SYDVKM. This entry belongs to a study of T cell repertoires in cytomegalovirus infection. In the study overall: Public TCR beta signatures marked donors with CMV infection and the matching HLA.

MiXCR, applied by TCRdb to the reads, yields one record per CDR3 protein. The sample includes more than 400,000 distinct CDR3 sequences, approximately 25% of them seen just once. Study outcomes and limitations: Across the ex vivo response, the dominant clonotypes were HLA-C-restricted CMV-specific TCR beta clonotypes.

This clonotype was sampled from a human donor in good health (CMV status not recorded). Some clones in this sample may be carry-over from other donors' samples. Sequenced sample: PBMCs. V usage is TRBV28 and J usage is TRBJ2-1; D is unclear. In DNA, the CDR3 is TGTGCCAGCAGTTTATGGGACCGTTACAATGAGCAGTTCTTC. Residues: CASSLWDRYNEQFF.